This T cell receptor beta chain is from a study of blood T cell repertoires in COVID-19. Study as a whole: Italy, Spain and the United States were the sources of the convalescent and acute COVID-19 samples.

In the original analysis: From reference gene primer amplification, estimates of nucleated cell counts were derived. Sequencing was performed with immunoSEQ multiplex PCR; in TCRdb, only in-frame clones are kept and a portion is missing. That table furnishes V, J and clone size, whereas the DNA furnished D and trimming. The table shows 200,000 to 250,000 clones, with roughly 80% occurring only once. The CDR3 is made up of 20 amino acids. The germline gives CDR1 SNHLY, CDR2 FYNNEI. The trim removed 5 bases at V and 0 bases at J, leaving 17 bases unmatched. Sequenced input: peripheral blood. The chain carries TRBV2 and TRBJ2-1, with 9 bases matching TRBD2. The sequence was collected from a woman at least 80 years old with acute or convalescent COVID-19. CDR3 residues: CASSISGVAGAGSSYNEQFF. The CDR3 bases are TGTGCCAGCAGTATCTCCGGGGTAGCGGGAGCCGGGAGCTCCTACAATGAGCAGTTCTTC.